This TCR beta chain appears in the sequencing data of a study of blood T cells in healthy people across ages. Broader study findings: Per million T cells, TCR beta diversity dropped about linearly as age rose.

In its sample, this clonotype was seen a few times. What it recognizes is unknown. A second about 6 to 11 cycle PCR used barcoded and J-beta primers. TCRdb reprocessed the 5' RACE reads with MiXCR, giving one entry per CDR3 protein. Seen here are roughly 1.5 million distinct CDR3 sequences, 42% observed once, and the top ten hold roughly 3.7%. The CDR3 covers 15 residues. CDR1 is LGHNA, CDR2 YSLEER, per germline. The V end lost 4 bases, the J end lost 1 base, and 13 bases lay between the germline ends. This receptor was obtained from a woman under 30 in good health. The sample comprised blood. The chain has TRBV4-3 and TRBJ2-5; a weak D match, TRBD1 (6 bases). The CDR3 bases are TGCGCCAGCAGCCTGGCACAGGGTTCCCAAGAGACCCAGTACTTC. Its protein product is CASSLAQGSQETQYF.